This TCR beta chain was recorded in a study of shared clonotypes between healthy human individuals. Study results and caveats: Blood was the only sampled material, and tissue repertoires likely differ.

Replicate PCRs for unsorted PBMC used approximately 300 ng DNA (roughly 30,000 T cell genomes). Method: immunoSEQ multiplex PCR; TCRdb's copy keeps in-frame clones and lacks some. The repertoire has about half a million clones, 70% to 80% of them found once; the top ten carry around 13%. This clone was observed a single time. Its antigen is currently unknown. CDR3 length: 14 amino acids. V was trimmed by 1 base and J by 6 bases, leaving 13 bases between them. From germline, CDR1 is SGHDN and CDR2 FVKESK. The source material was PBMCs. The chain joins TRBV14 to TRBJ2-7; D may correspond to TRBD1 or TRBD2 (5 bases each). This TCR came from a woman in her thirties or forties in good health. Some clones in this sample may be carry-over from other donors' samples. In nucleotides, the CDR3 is TGTGCCAGCAGCCAAGTCCGAGGGGTCGGCGAGCAGTACTTC. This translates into CASSQVRGVGEQYF.